This entry lists 10 T cell receptor beta chains sequenced from one sample in a study of regulatory dendritic cells for organ transplantation. CFSE-labeled sorted T cells met regulatory or mature dendritic cells for 4 to 6 days. TCRdb's table, derived via immunoSEQ multiplex PCR, lists solely in-frame clones and lacks some. This table holds about 11,000 clones, roughly 82% found once. No cognate antigen is known for these TCRs. Sequencing input: memory CD4+ T cells from blood cultured with regulatory dendritic cells. Subset defined: CD45RO+ memory T cells. These TCRs come from a human donor in good health.

The chain is built from TRBV5-8 and TRBJ2-3; tentatively, D is TRBD2 (6 bases). Trimming stripped 7 bases from V and 5 bases from J, with 8 bases between. CDR3 length: 11 amino acids. In germline, CDR1 is SGHTS, CDR2 YDEGEE. In nucleotides, the CDR3 is TGTGCCAGCTGGAGGGGAGATACGCAGTATTTT. Translating it yields CASWRGDTQYF.

This rearrangement joins TRBV2 to TRBJ1-1; 8 positions agree with TRBD1. This CDR3 comprises 15 residues. With 5 bases clipped from V and 5 bases from J, the junction kept 10 bases outside the gene matches. CDR1 is SNHLY and CDR2 is FYNNEI in the germline V gene. The CDR3 DNA follows: TGTGCCAGCAGTTACCTTGGACAGGGACAAACTGAAGCTTTCTTT. It translates to CASSYLGQGQTEAFF.

By proportion, this clone is medium-sized (0.01 to 0.1%). V gene TRBV5-1 combines with J gene TRBJ2-3, with 9 bases fitting TRBD2. Germline V CDR1 and CDR2: SGHRS, YFSETQ. The CDR3 loop spans 16 amino acids. V dropped 2 bases and J dropped 4; count of bases not matched to a gene: 8. CDR3 in amino acids: CASSFGGGGAADTQYF. The CDR3 DNA follows: TGCGCCAGCAGCTTTGGTGGCGGGGGGGCCGCAGATACGCAGTATTTT.

The chain uses TRBV18 and TRBJ2-3; a possible D gene is TRBD2 (6 bases). V gave up 5 bases and J gave up 0 bases, with 9 bases separating them. Looked up from germline, CDR1 is KGHSH and CDR2 is LQKENI. CDR3 length: 14 amino acids. CDR3 DNA: TGTGCCAGCTCAGGGGGGACTAGCACAGATACGCAGTATTTT. This codes for CASSGGTSTDTQYF. Drawing the rest from reference TRBV18 and TRBJ2-3, the complete variable domain is NAGVMQNPRHLVRRRGQEARLRCSPMKGHSHVYWYRQLPEEGLKFMVYLQKENIIDESGMPKERFSAEFPKEGPSILRIQQVVRGDSAAYFCASSGGTSTDTQYFGPGTRLTVL.

V gene TRBV6-5 combines with J gene TRBJ1-6; D might be TRBD1 (6 bases). Trimming shortened V by 5 bases and J by 9 bases, and 17 bases separated the two germline ends. CDR1 is MNHEY and CDR2 is SVGAGI in the germline V gene. There are 15 residues in the CDR3. The CDR3 DNA is TGTGCCAGCAGTCCCTGGGGGGGGCGAGGTTCACCCCTCCACTTT. As protein: CASSPWGGRGSPLHF.

This clone is judged medium-sized (0.01 to 0.1%). This rearrangement joins TRBV5-1 to TRBJ2-4; perhaps TRBD1 as D (6 bases). Looked up from germline, CDR1 is SGHRS and CDR2 is YFSETQ. V lost 4 bases and J 0 bases, leaving 17 bases between the germline ends. This CDR3 contains 17 residues. CDR3 region: CASSERPDSVAKNIQYF. CDR3 nucleotide sequence: TGCGCCAGCAGCGAACGCCCGGACAGCGTAGCCAAAAACATTCAGTACTTC. The variable domain in full, with the rest retrieved from reference TRBV5-1 and TRBJ2-4, is KAGVTQTPRYLIKTRGQQVTLSCSPISGHRSVSWYQQTPGQGLQFLFEYFSETQRNKGNFPGRFSGRQFSNSRSEMNVSTLELGDSALYLCASSERPDSVAKNIQYFGAGTRLSVL.

As regards this clone: At one end, the junction sequence differs from germline, possibly due to a read error. The gene calls are TRBV5-4 and TRBJ1-2; 7 bases are shared with TRBD1. CDR3 length: 14 amino acids. Germline loops: CDR1 SGHNT, CDR2 YYREEE (reference sequence). The CDR3: CASTQVTGYYGYTF. CDR3 nucleotide sequence: TGTGCCAGCACCCAAGTGACAGGGTACTACGGCTACACCTTC.

V usage is TRBV9 and J usage is TRBJ1-2; D is unresolved. The CDR3 has 13 amino acids. V lost 4 bases and J lost 0, with 7 bases in between. Germline lookup yields CDR1 SGDLS and CDR2 YYNGEE. The CDR3 reads CASSPTTNYGYTF. CDR3 DNA sequence: TGTGCCAGCAGCCCAACAACTAACTATGGCTACACCTTC. Drawing the rest from reference TRBV9 and TRBJ1-2, the complete variable domain is DSGVTQTPKHLITATGQRVTLRCSPRSGDLSVYWYQQSLDQGLQFLIQYYNGEERAKGNILERFSAQQFPDLHSELNLSSLELGDSALYFCASSPTTNYGYTFGSGTRLTVV.

V usage is TRBV5-1 and J usage is TRBJ2-2, with TRBD1 matching 7 bases. J lost 3 bases, V lost 2 bases, and 7 bases had no gene match. Germline V lookup: CDR1 SGHRS, CDR2 YFSETQ. The CDR3 is made up of 16 amino acids. The CDR3 spells CASSFRRQGDTGELFF. Here the CDR3 DNA reads TGCGCCAGCAGCTTCCGGAGACAGGGAGACACCGGGGAGCTGTTTTTT.

The chain couples TRBV7-6 to TRBJ2-2, with a tentative D call TRBD1 (6 bases). The CDR3 sequence is 16 residues long. With 5 bases removed from V and 1 base from J, the gap between germline ends came to 14 bases. Germline CDR1 and CDR2: SGHVS and FNYEAQ. CDR3 DNA sequence: TGTGCCAGCAGCCCTTGGGACATACAGAACACCGGGGAGCTGTTTTTT. It yields the protein CASSPWDIQNTGELFF.